Sequencing of this T cell receptor (beta chain) was carried out in a study of cytomegalovirus exposure and HLA in healthy donors. This CDR3 spans 15 amino acids. V was shortened by 0 bases and J by 10 bases, with 16 bases between the two germline ends. Germline V gene lookup returns CDR1 SGHTA and CDR2 FQGNSA. The assay was immunoSEQ multiplex PCR, and TCRdb's table has in-frame clones only and misses some. The top ten hold around 0.88% of the sample, which has a few hundred thousand clones, roughly 88% seen once. This sequence originates from a man aged 25-45 years in good health and CMV-seronegative. The material sequenced was PBMCs. The V gene is TRBV7-2, the J gene TRBJ2-1, with D maybe TRBD2 (5 bases). CDR3 sequence: CASSLAELVFQEQFF. DNA for the CDR3: TGTGCCAGCAGCTTAGCGGAACTAGTTTTTCAGGAGCAGTTCTTC. Using reference TRBV7-2 and TRBJ2-1 for the parts outside the CDR3, the full variable domain is GAGVSQSPSNKVTEKGKDVELRCDPISGHTALYWYRQSLGQGLEFLIYFQGNSAPDKSGLPSDRFSAERTGGSVSTLTIQRTQQEDSAVYLCASSLAELVFQEQFFGPGTRLTVL.